Listed below are T cell receptor beta chains from one sample, sequenced in a study of cytomegalovirus exposure and HLA in healthy donors. Clones were sequenced by immunoSEQ multiplex PCR, and TCRdb holds only the in-frame ones, with some missing. The sample totals roughly 54,000 clones; its top ten clones hold 12%. Specimen: PBMCs. Receptor source: a woman between 25 and 40 years old in good health and CMV-seropositive. Both conserved end residues are part of each CDR3. A D gene is named only where the DNA matches it firmly.

v_gene	j_gene	d_gene	CDR3aa	CDR3nt
TRBV7-9	TRBJ2-5	TRBD2	CASSPGLAGETQYF	TGTGCCAGCAGCCCCGGACTAGCGGGTGAGACCCAGTACTTC
TRBV7-9	TRBJ2-3	TRBD1	CASRHRGNTDTQYF	TGTGCCAGCAGGCACAGGGGGAACACAGATACGCAGTATTTT
TRBV5-4	TRBJ2-5	.	CASSDRQETQYF	TGTGCCAGCAGCGATAGACAAGAGACCCAGTACTTC
TRBV18	TRBJ2-7	.	CASSPRGMIYEQYF	TGTGCCAGCTCACCACGAGGGATGATCTACGAGCAGTACTTC
TRBV29-1	TRBJ2-3	TRBD1	CSVEGQAPDTQYF	TGCAGCGTGGAGGGACAGGCACCGGATACGCAGTATTTT
TRBV5-6	TRBJ2-3	.	CASSLKLSGTDTQYF	TGTGCCAGCAGCTTAAAACTAAGCGGCACAGATACGCAGTATTTT
TRBV7-9	TRBJ2-7	TRBD2	CASSLPTSKDEQYF	TGTGCCAGCAGCCTTCCGACTAGCAAGGACGAGCAGTACTTC
TRBV20-1	TRBJ1-2	.	CSARAPGGYTF	TGCAGTGCTAGAGCCCCAGGGGGCTACACCTTC
TRBV14	TRBJ2-7	.	CASSQDRTVSYEQYF	TGTGCCAGCAGCCAAGATCGGACTGTCTCCTACGAGCAGTACTTC
TRBV5-1	TRBJ2-7	.	CASSLRGGYEQYF	TGCGCCAGCAGCTTGCGAGGAGGGTACGAGCAGTACTTC
TRBV6-6	TRBJ1-2	TRBD1	CASSYPGQGTYGYTF	TGTGCCAGCAGTTACCCCGGACAGGGTACCTATGGCTACACCTTC
TRBV19	TRBJ1-1	TRBD1	CASTRQGVTEAFF	TGTGCCAGTACCAGACAGGGAGTCACTGAAGCTTTCTTT
TRBV29-1	TRBJ1-1	TRBD1	CSVDGQGYENTEAFF	TGCAGCGTTGACGGACAGGGGTACGAGAACACTGAAGCTTTCTTT
TRBV6-1	TRBJ2-1	TRBD1	CASSRTGGYNEQFF	TGTGCCAGCAGCCGGACAGGGGGATACAATGAGCAGTTCTTC
TRBV18	TRBJ1-1	.	CASSIGDVEAFF	TGTGCCAGCTCGATAGGGGATGTTGAAGCTTTCTTT
TRBV2	TRBJ2-1	.	CASSEGGRVPFF	TGTGCCAGCAGTGAAGGGGGGCGGGTACCGTTCTTC
TRBV7-9	TRBJ2-1	.	CASSLEGAEQFF	TGTGCCAGCAGCTTAGAAGGGGCTGAGCAGTTCTTC
TRBV11-2	TRBJ2-2	TRBD1	CASSLQGARTGELFF	TGTGCCAGCAGCTTACAGGGGGCGCGGACCGGGGAGCTGTTTTTT
TRBV11-2	TRBJ2-1	TRBD2	CASSPREESSYNEQFF	TGTGCCAGCAGCCCCCGGGAGGAGAGCTCCTACAATGAGCAGTTCTTC
TRBV19	TRBJ2-7	TRBD2	CARTSGGYEQYF	TGTGCCAGGACTAGCGGGGGGTACGAGCAGTACTTC
TRBV7-3	TRBJ1-2	TRBD1	CASSLRDRGRGTYGYTF	TGTGCCAGCAGCTTAAGAGACAGGGGAAGGGGGACCTATGGCTACACCTTC
TRBV6-7	TRBJ2-7	.	CASSYWASEGYEQYF	TGTGCCAGCAGTTACTGGGCTAGCGAGGGCTACGAGCAGTACTTC
TRBV5-8	TRBJ1-6	.	CASSWGHDNSPLHF	TGTGCCAGCAGCTGGGGACACGACAATTCACCCCTCCACTTT
TRBV25-1	TRBJ1-2	.	CASSEFADSLYGYTF	TGTGCCAGCAGTGAATTCGCGGACAGCCTTTATGGCTACACCTTC
TRBV18	TRBJ2-5	.	CASSPIDIQETQYF	TGTGCCAGCTCACCTATCGACATACAAGAGACCCAGTACTTC
TRBV28	TRBJ1-4	.	CASSLDRVDEKLFF	TGTGCCAGCAGTTTAGACCGGGTAGATGAAAAACTGTTTTTT
TRBV5-6	TRBJ1-4	TRBD1	CATIDRVGTNEKLFF	TGTGCCACCATCGACAGGGTGGGTACTAATGAAAAACTGTTTTTT
TRBV19	TRBJ1-1	TRBD1	CASIYTIGGTGGYTEAFF	TGTGCCAGTATCTATACGATAGGTGGGACAGGGGGCTACACTGAAGCTTTCTTT
TRBV4-1	TRBJ2-1	TRBD2	CASSPQREWNEQFF	TGCGCCAGCAGCCCCCAGCGGGAGTGGAATGAGCAGTTCTTC
TRBV19	TRBJ2-1	.	CASSVGLYNEQFF	TGTGCCAGTAGTGTCGGACTCTACAATGAGCAGTTCTTC
TRBV6-1	TRBJ2-1	TRBD1	CASAKDRAGYNEQFF	TGTGCCAGCGCAAAGGACAGGGCGGGCTACAATGAGCAGTTCTTC
TRBV5-8	TRBJ2-5	TRBD1	CASSLGLGTGAYF	TGTGCCAGCAGCTTGGGGCTCGGGACAGGAGCGTACTTC
TRBV7-9	TRBJ2-7	TRBD2	CASSSRLADTYEQYF	TGTGCCAGCAGCTCTAGACTAGCGGATACCTACGAGCAGTACTTC
TRBV2	TRBJ1-4	.	CASNLRGGQAEKLFF	TGTGCCAGCAACCTTAGAGGGGGACAAGCTGAAAAACTGTTTTTT
TRBV7-9	TRBJ1-2	TRBD1	CASSLQGDYGYTF	TGTGCCAGCAGCTTACAGGGGGACTATGGCTACACCTTC
TRBV10-3	TRBJ2-5	.	CAISVEPGETQYF	TGTGCCATCAGTGTTGAGCCCGGAGAGACCCAGTACTTC
TRBV7-8	TRBJ1-1	.	CASSLSSGQNTEAFF	TGTGCCAGCAGCTTATCGTCTGGGCAGAACACTGAAGCTTTCTTT
TRBV19	TRBJ2-7	TRBD2	CASIRGGAGYEQYF	TGTGCCAGTATCCGGGGGGGGGCAGGGTACGAGCAGTACTTC
TRBV10-2	TRBJ1-5	.	CASSESPGNSNQPQHF	TGCGCCAGCAGTGAGTCCCCAGGAAATAGCAATCAGCCCCAGCATTTT
TRBV30	TRBJ1-1	.	CAWSGLRDPMNTEAFF	TGTGCCTGGAGTGGACTAAGAGATCCCATGAACACTGAAGCTTTCTTT
TRBV6-1	TRBJ2-2	TRBD1	CASSHPGQGAGELFF	TGTGCCAGCAGTCATCCGGGACAGGGAGCCGGGGAGCTGTTTTTT
TRBV5-1	TRBJ1-1	.	CASSSTRGAFF	TGCGCCAGCAGCTCCACCCGGGGAGCTTTCTTT
TRBV5-1	TRBJ2-3	TRBD1	CASSGGTGLFTDTQYF	TGCGCCAGCAGCGGGGGGACAGGGCTCTTTACAGATACGCAGTATTTT
TRBV5-1	TRBJ2-6	.	CASSFLQVIGANVLTF	TGCGCCAGCAGCTTTCTACAGGTGATCGGGGCCAACGTCCTGACTTTC
TRBV12-5	TRBJ2-5	.	CASGLEPGWETQYF	TGTGCTAGTGGTTTGGAGCCGGGTTGGGAGACCCAGTACTTC
TRBV7-8	TRBJ1-1	.	CASSLAEANTEAFF	TGTGCCAGCAGCTTAGCTGAGGCGAACACTGAAGCTTTCTTT